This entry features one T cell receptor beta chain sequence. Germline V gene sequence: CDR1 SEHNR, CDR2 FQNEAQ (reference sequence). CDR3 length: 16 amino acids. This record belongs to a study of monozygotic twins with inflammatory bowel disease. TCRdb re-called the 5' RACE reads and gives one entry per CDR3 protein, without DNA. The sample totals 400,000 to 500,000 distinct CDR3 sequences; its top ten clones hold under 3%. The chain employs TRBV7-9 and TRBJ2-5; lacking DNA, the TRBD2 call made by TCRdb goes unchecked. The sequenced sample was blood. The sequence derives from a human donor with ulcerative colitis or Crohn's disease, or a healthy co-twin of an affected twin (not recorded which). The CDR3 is CASSPGGLAGVPGVSF.